This TCR beta chain derives from a study of T cells in Graves' hyperthyroidism and ophthalmopathy. In this sample, this clonotype turned up many times. RNA transcripts yielded amplified TCR beta CDR3 regions. When the TCR CDR3 underwent first-round RT-PCR, the HTBI primer set was used. TCRdb reanalysed the multiplex PCR reads using MiXCR and keeps one entry per CDR3 protein. The sample contains 500,000 to 550,000 distinct CDR3 sequences, less than 25% of which appear only once. The study defined stable Graves' hyperthyroidism as no ophthalmopathy progression within 18 months. The patients, who ranged from 18 to 65 in age, presented with newly diagnosed hyperthyroidism lasting under 2 months. Together with thyroid ultrasound, orbital computed tomography, serum thyroxine and TRAb, clinical symptoms were used for diagnoses. V dropped 7 bases and J dropped 10 bases, with 25 bases sitting between them. The CDR3 has 15 amino acids. Per the germline V gene, CDR1 is MNHEY and CDR2 is SVGAGI.

The genes are TRBV6-5 and TRBJ1-1, with no clear D. This TCR was sampled from a man aged 18 to 29 with Graves' hyperthyroidism. The sequenced material came from blood. The CDR3 sequence: CASTPRVRQTAGAFF. For the CDR3, the DNA is TGTGCCAGCACTCCCCGAGTACGCCAAACGGCGGGAGCTTTCTTT.